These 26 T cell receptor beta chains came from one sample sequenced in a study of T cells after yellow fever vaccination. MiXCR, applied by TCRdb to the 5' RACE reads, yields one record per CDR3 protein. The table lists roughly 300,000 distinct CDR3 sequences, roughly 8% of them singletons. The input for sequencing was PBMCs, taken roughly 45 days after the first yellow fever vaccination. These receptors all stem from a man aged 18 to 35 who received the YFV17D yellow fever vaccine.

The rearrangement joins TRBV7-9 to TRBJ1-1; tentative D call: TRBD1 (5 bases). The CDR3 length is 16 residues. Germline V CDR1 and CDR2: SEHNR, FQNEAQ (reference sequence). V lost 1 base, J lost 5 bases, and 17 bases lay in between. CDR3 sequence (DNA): TGTGCCAGCAGCTTAGTGGGACTCCCCCTGGAGACTGAAGCTTTCTTT. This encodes CASSLVGLPLETEAFF.

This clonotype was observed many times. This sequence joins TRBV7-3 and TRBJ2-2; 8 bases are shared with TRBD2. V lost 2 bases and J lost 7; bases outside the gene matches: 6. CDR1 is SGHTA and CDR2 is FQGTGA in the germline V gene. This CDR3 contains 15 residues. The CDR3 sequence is CASSLLGGAIGELFF. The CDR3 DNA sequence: TGTGCCAGCAGCTTACTCGGGGGGGCTATCGGGGAGCTGTTTTTT.

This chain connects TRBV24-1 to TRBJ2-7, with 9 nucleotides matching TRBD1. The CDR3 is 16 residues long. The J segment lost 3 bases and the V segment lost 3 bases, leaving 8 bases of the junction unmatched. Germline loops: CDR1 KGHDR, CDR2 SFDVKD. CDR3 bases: TGTGCCACCAGTGATCGACAGGGGGAAGAGCTCTACGAGCAGTACTTC. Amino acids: CATSDRQGEELYEQYF.

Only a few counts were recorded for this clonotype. In DNA form, the CDR3 reads TGCGCCAGCAGGATGATGCCACCGGACTTTAAAGAGACCCAGTACTTC. Its protein is CASRMMPPDFKETQYF. J is TRBJ2-5 and V is TRBV5-1; a weak D match, TRBD2 (5 bases). CDR1 SGHRS and CDR2 YFSETQ come from the germline V gene. V was trimmed by 5 bases and J by 3 bases, leaving 20 bases between them. The CDR3 covers 16 residues.

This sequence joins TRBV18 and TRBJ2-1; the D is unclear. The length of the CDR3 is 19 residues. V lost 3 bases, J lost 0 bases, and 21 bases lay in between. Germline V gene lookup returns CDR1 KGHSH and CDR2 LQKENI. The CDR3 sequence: CASSPNSARGQSSYNEQFF. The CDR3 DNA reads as TGTGCCAGCTCACCTAATTCGGCGCGTGGTCAGAGCTCCTACAATGAGCAGTTCTTC.

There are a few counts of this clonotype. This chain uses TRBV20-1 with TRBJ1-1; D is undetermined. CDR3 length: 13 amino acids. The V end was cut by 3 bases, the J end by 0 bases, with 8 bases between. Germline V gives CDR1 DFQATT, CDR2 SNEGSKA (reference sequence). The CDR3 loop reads CSARGVLNTEAFF. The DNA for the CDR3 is TGCAGTGCTAGGGGTGTGCTGAACACTGAAGCTTTCTTT.

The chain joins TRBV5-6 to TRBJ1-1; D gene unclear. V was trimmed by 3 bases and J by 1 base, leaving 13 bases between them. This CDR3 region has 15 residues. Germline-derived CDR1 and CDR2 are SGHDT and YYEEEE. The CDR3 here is CASSYEPTSNTEAFF. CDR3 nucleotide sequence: TGTGCCAGCAGCTACGAACCGACATCGAACACTGAAGCTTTCTTT.

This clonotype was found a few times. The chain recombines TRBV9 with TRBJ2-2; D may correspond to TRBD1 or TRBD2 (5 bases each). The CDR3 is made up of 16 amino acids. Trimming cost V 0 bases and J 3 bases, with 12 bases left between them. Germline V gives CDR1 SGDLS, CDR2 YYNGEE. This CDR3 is CASSVVPGTHTGELFF. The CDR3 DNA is TGTGCCAGCAGCGTAGTCCCCGGGACCCACACCGGGGAGCTGTTTTTT.

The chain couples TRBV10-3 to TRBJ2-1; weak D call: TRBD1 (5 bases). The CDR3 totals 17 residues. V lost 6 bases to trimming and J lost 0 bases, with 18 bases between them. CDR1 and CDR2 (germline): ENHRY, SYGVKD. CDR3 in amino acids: CAIRTTQGPSSYNEQFF. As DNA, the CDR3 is TGTGCCATCAGAACGACCCAGGGTCCGAGCTCCTACAATGAGCAGTTCTTC.

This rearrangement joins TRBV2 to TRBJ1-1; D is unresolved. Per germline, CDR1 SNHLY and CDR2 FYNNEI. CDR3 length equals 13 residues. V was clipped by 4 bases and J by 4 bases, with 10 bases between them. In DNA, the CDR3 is TGTGCCAGCAGTGTTAGAGGTACCACTGAAGCTTTCTTT. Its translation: CASSVRGTTEAFF. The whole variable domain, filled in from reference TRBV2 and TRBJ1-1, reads EPEVTQTPSHQVTQMGQEVILRCVPISNHLYFYWYRQILGQKVEFLVSFYNNEISEKSEIFDDQFSVERPDGSNFTLKIRSTKLEDSAMYFCASSVRGTTEAFFGQGTRLTVV.

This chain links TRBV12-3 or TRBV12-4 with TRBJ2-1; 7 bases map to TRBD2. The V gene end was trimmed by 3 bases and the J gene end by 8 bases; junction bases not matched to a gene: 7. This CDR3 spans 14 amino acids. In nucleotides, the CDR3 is TGTGCCAGCAGTTTTGGGCTCCGGGGGGATGAGCAGTTCTTC. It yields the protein CASSFGLRGDEQFF.

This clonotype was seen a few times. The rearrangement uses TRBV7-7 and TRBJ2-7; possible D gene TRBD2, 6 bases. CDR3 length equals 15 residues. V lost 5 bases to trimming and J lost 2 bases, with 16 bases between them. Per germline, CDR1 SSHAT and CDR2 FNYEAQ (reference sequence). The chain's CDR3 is CASSLRTGSAYEQYF. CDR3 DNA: TGTGCCAGCAGCCTGCGGACCGGGAGCGCCTACGAGCAGTACTTC.

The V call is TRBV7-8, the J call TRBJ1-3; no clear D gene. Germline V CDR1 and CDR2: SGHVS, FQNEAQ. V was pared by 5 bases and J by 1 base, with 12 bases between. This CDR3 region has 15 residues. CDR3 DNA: TGTGCCAGCAGCCCCAGGACTGCTTCTGGAAACACCATATATTTT. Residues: CASSPRTASGNTIYF.

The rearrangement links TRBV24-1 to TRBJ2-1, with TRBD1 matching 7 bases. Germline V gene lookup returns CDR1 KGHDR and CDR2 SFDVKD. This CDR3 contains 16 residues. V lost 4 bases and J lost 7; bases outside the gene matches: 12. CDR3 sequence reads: CATSELTGATGNEQFF. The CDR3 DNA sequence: TGTGCCACCAGTGAACTTACAGGGGCAACGGGAAATGAGCAGTTCTTC.

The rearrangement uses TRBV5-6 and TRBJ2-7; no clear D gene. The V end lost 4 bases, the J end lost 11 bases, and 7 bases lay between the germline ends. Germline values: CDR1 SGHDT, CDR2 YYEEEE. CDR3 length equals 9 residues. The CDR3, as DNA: TGTGCCAGCAGCCCTGGGGAGTACTTC. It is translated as CASSPGEYF.

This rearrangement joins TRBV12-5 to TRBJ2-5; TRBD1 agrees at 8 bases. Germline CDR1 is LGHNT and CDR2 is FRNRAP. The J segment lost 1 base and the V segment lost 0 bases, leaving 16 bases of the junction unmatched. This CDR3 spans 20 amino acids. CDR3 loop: CASGLVEGQGAEGPQETQYF. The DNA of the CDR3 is TGTGCTAGTGGTTTGGTAGAAGGGCAGGGGGCGGAGGGGCCCCAAGAGACCCAGTACTTC.

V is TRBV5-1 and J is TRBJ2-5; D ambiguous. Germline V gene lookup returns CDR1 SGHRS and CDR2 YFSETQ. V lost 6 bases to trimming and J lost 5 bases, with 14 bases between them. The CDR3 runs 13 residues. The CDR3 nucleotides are TGCGCCAGCACCGATTATCGGAGCGAGACCCAGTACTTC. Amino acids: CASTDYRSETQYF.

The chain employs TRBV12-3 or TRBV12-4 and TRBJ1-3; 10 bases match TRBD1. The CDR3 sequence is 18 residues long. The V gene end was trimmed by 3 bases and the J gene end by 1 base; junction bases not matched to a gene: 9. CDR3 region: CASSFLTGGGSSGNTIYF. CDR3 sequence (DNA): TGTGCCAGCAGTTTTTTGACAGGGGGCGGCAGTTCTGGAAACACCATATATTTT.

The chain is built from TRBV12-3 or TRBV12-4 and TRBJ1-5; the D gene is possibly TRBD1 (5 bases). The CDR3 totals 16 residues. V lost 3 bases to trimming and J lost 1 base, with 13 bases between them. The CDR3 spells CASSLGGSYSNQPQHF. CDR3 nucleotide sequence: TGTGCCAGCAGTTTGGGGGGAAGCTACAGCAATCAGCCCCAGCATTTT.

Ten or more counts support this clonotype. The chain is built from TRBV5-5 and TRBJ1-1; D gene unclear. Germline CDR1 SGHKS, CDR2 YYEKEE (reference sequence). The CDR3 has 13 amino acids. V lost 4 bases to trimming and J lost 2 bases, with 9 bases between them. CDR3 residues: CASSHETNTEAFF. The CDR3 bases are TGTGCCAGCAGCCACGAGACAAACACTGAAGCTTTCTTT. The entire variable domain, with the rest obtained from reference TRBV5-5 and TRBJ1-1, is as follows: DAGVTQSPTHLIKTRGQQVTLRCSPISGHKSVSWYQQVLGQGPQFIFQYYEKEERGRGNFPDRFSARQFPNYSSELNVNALLLGDSALYLCASSHETNTEAFFGQGTRLTVV.

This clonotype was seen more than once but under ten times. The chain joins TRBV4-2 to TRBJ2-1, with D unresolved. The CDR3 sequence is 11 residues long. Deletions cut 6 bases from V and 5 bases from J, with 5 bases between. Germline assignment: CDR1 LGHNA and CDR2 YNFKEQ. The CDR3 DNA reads TGTGCCAGCAGTTACCACAATGAGCAGTTCTTC. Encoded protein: CASSYHNEQFF.

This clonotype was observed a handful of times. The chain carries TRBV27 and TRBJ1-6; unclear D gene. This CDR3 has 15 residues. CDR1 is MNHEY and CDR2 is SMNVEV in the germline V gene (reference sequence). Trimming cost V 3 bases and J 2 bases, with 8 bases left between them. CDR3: CASSFVPPYNSPLHF. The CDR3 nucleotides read TGTGCCAGCAGTTTTGTTCCCCCCTATAATTCACCCCTCCACTTT.

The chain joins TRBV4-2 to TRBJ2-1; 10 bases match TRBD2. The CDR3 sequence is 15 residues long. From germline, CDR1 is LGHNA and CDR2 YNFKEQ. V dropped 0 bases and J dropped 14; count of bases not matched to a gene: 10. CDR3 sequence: CASSQDKREGSPEFF. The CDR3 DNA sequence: TGTGCCAGCAGCCAAGATAAGCGGGAGGGGTCACCGGAGTTCTTC.

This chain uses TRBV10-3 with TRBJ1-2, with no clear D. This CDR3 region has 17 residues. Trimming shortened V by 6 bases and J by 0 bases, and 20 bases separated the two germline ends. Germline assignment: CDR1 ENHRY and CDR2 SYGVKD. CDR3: CAISEDTLAQANYGYTF. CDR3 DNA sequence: TGTGCCATCAGCGAAGACACCCTGGCCCAAGCTAACTATGGCTACACCTTC.

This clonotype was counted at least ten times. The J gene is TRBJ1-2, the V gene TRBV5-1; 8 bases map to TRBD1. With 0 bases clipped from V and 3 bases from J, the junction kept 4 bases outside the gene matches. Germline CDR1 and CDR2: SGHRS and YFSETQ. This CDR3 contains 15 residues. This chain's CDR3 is CASSLDGTGDYGYTF. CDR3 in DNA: TGCGCCAGCAGCTTGGACGGGACAGGCGACTATGGCTACACCTTC.

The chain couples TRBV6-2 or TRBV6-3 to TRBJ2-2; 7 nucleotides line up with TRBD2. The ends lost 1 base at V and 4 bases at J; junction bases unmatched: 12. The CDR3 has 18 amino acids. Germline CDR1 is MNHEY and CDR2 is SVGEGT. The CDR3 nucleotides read TGTGCCAGCAGTTACTTCCTAGGGGAGGGTAAAGGCACCGGGGAGCTGTTTTTT. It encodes CASSYFLGEGKGTGELFF.